The 22 T cell receptor beta chains below come from one sample, sequenced in a study of CD8 T cells in Susac syndrome. With random hexamers, about 0.45 to 1 ug RNA was reverse transcribed. TCRdb itself ran the immunoSEQ multiplex PCR reads through MiXCR, one entry per CDR3 protein. This sample has about 190,000 distinct CDR3 sequences, with about 95% found just once. The sample was CD8+ T cells from PBMCs. The receptor set was obtained from a human donor with Susac syndrome.

This chain uses TRBV20-1 with TRBJ2-7; D gene ambiguous. Looked up from germline, CDR1 is DFQATT and CDR2 is SNEGSKA (reference sequence). The length of the CDR3 is 14 residues. V was clipped by 1 base and J by 4 bases, with 14 bases between them. CDR3 protein: CSARGQGLGYEQYF. In DNA, the CDR3 is TGCAGTGCTAGAGGGCAAGGTCTAGGGTACGAGCAGTACTTC.

This clonotype appeared a single time. This rearrangement joins TRBV7-9 to TRBJ2-7; 8 nucleotides agree with TRBD1. Germline values: CDR1 SEHNR, CDR2 FQNEAQ (reference sequence). The CDR3 is 14 amino acids. V was pared by 5 bases and J by 3 bases, with 6 bases of the junction left unmatched. This CDR3 is CASSPRDRLYEQYF. CDR3 bases: TGTGCCAGCAGCCCGCGGGACAGGCTCTACGAGCAGTACTTC.

The chain links TRBV6-5 to TRBJ2-7; 11 bases match TRBD2. V lost 0 bases, J lost 2 bases, and 6 bases stayed unmatched. CDR1 is MNHEY, CDR2 SVGAGI, per germline. The CDR3 extends over 17 amino acids. The CDR3 coding sequence is TGTGCCAGCAGTTACTCTAGCCTAGCGGGAGGCGCCTACGAGCAGTACTTC. It yields the protein CASSYSSLAGGAYEQYF.

This clonotype was recorded a few times. The V and J genes are TRBV6-1 and TRBJ2-7; 16 nucleotides line up with TRBD2. Germline loops: CDR1 MNHNS, CDR2 SASEGT. Losses at the gene ends were 7 bases for V and 7 bases for J; bases not matched to a gene: 7. The CDR3 is 15 residues long. DNA of the CDR3: TGTGCCAGCAACCCCGGGACTAGCGGGGGGGGAGAGCAGTACTTC. Translating gives CASNPGTSGGGEQYF.

The chain links TRBV20-1 to TRBJ1-2, with TRBD1 as a possible D gene (6 bases). Trimming shortened V by 8 bases and J by 6 bases, and 31 bases separated the two germline ends. Germline V gives CDR1 DFQATT, CDR2 SNEGSKA (reference sequence). This CDR3 comprises 17 residues. The CDR3 DNA reads TGCAGTCTTAAGGACAGAAGGACACACAACTCTTTGGATGGCTACACCTTC. Translated, it gives CSLKDRRTHNSLDGYTF.

The rearrangement uses TRBV6-2 or TRBV6-3 and TRBJ2-1, with 7 positions matching TRBD2. The ends lost 6 bases at V and 16 bases at J; junction bases unmatched: 9. Germline V CDR1 and CDR2: MNHEY, SVGEGT. The CDR3 sequence is 11 residues long. CDR3 in amino acids: CASSQGLGLFF. CDR3 sequence (DNA): TGTGCCAGCAGCCAAGGACTAGGCCTTTTCTTC.

This clonotype was observed once. The rearrangement joins TRBV20-1 to TRBJ2-1; 9 bases align to TRBD1. This CDR3 comprises 14 residues. Germline trimming cut 0 bases from V and 5 bases from J; bases unmatched to any gene: 2. Germline CDR1 and CDR2: DFQATT and SNEGSKA (reference sequence). The CDR3 bases are TGCAGTGCTAGAGAACAGGGGGCGGACAATGAGCAGTTCTTC. Translating it yields CSAREQGADNEQFF.

This chain uses TRBV23-1 with TRBJ1-1, with unresolved D. TRBV23-1 is an ORF, with its function uncertain. The CDR3 consists of 15 residues. V lost 0 bases to trimming and J lost 5 bases, with 13 bases between them. The DNA of the CDR3 is TGCGCCAGCAGTCAATCAGTTCAGGCGGTTACTGAAGCTTTCTTT. Protein product: CASSQSVQAVTEAFF.

The rearrangement uses TRBV7-6 and TRBJ1-2; D is uncertain. V was trimmed by 5 bases and J by 1 base, leaving 8 bases between them. Germline-derived CDR1 and CDR2 are SGHVS and FNYEAQ. This CDR3 spans 13 amino acids. The CDR3 protein is CASSLDDNYGYTF. For the CDR3, the DNA is TGTGCCAGCAGCCTGGACGATAACTATGGCTACACCTTC.

The chain carries TRBV20-1 and TRBJ2-7, with 9 positions matching TRBD2. The CDR3 extends over 13 amino acids. The trim removed 3 bases at V and 4 bases at J, leaving 4 bases unmatched. Germline V gene lookup returns CDR1 DFQATT and CDR2 SNEGSKA (reference sequence). The CDR3 protein is CSASRTSVYEQYF. The DNA for the CDR3 is TGCAGTGCTAGCCGGACTAGCGTTTACGAGCAGTACTTC.

The chain has TRBV18 and TRBJ2-1; TRBD2 matches 11 bases. Per the germline V gene, CDR1 is KGHSH and CDR2 is LQKENI. The trim removed 4 bases at V and 5 bases at J, leaving 7 bases unmatched. There are 16 residues in the CDR3. The CDR3 DNA reads as TGTGCCAGCTCACTTAGACTAGCGGGGCAGGACAATGAGCAGTTCTTC. It yields the protein CASSLRLAGQDNEQFF.

This chain connects TRBV6-1 to TRBJ1-4, with TRBD1 identical over 11 bases. The CDR3 sequence is 18 residues long. The V gene end was trimmed by 0 bases and the J gene end by 7 bases; junction bases not matched to a gene: 10. Germline CDR1 is MNHNS and CDR2 is SASEGT. DNA of the CDR3: TGTGCCAGCAGTGAAGCAGTCTGGACAGGGGGCGTCGGTGAAAAACTGTTTTTT. Protein: CASSEAVWTGGVGEKLFF.

This chain links TRBV20-1 with TRBJ2-3, with D unresolved. V was shortened by 3 bases and J by 2 bases, with 12 bases between the two germline ends. The germline gives CDR1 DFQATT, CDR2 SNEGSKA (reference sequence). The CDR3 length is 14 residues. CDR3: CSARTRLDTDTQYF. CDR3 DNA sequence: TGCAGTGCTAGGACCAGGTTAGACACAGATACGCAGTATTTT.

The CDR3 bases are TGTGCCAGCAGTTTTGTTGTAGACCAAGAGACCCAGTACTTC. As protein: CASSFVVDQETQYF. This chain connects TRBV28 to TRBJ2-5; D is unclear. V lost 3 bases to trimming and J lost 0 bases, with 8 bases between them. The CDR3 is 14 amino acids. Germline V gene lookup returns CDR1 MDHEN and CDR2 SYDVKM.

The chain carries TRBV7-9 and TRBJ2-7; D is unresolved. The CDR3 runs 14 residues. Looked up from germline, CDR1 is SEHNR and CDR2 is FQNEAQ (reference sequence). With 0 bases removed from V and 4 bases from J, the gap between germline ends came to 10 bases. The DNA for the CDR3 is TGTGCCAGCAGCTTAGCCCCCGGGCGGTACGAGCAGTACTTC. This gives the protein CASSLAPGRYEQYF.

This chain joins TRBV11-1 and TRBJ2-2; perhaps TRBD1 as D (6 bases). This CDR3 has 20 residues. V was cut by 1 base and J by 0 bases, with 21 bases left in between. Germline CDR1 is SGHAT and CDR2 is FQDESV (reference sequence). The CDR3 bases are TGTGCCAGCAGCTTAGAGTTTATTAGTGTCAGGGGCTCGAACACCGGGGAGCTGTTTTTT. Translated, it gives CASSLEFISVRGSNTGELFF. Together with reference TRBV11-1 and TRBJ2-2, the CDR3 gives the full variable domain: EAEVAQSPRYKITEKSQAVAFWCDPISGHATLYWYRQILGQGPELLVQFQDESVVDDSQLPKDRFSAERLKGVDSTLKIQPAELGDSAMYLCASSLEFISVRGSNTGELFFGEGSRLTVL.

The chain has TRBV5-4 and TRBJ2-2; D unclear. CDR1 is SGHNT, CDR2 YYREEE, per germline (reference sequence). Trimming removed 0 bases at V and 4 bases at J, with 10 bases between. The length of the CDR3 is 15 residues. CDR3 region: CASSLAVSSTGELFF. DNA of the CDR3: TGTGCCAGCAGCTTGGCGGTCTCCAGCACCGGGGAGCTGTTTTTT.

CDR3 in DNA: TGTGCCAGCAGCCCTTCCCGGGGGGCCTACACAGATACGCAGTATTTT. Protein: CASSPSRGAYTDTQYF. This sequence joins TRBV14 and TRBJ2-3, with D perhaps TRBD2 (7 bases). This CDR3 has 16 residues. V was cut by 4 bases and J by 2 bases, with 16 bases left in between. CDR1 is SGHDN and CDR2 is FVKESK in the germline V gene. Combining the CDR3 with reference TRBV14 and TRBJ2-3 gives the whole variable domain EAGVTQFPSHSVIEKGQTVTLRCDPISGHDNLYWYRRVMGKEIKFLLHFVKESKQDESGMPNNRFLAERTGGTYSTLKVQPAELEDSGVYFCASSPSRGAYTDTQYFGPGTRLTVL.

The chain links TRBV29-1 to TRBJ2-2; D tentatively reads TRBD1 or TRBD2 (5 bases each). Germline V gene sequence: CDR1 SQVTM, CDR2 ANQGSEA. V shed 6 bases and J shed 5 bases, with 13 bases lying between them. The CDR3 has 13 residues. CDR3 coding DNA: TGCAGCGTGGGGACGGATTTGACCGGGGAGCTGTTTTTT. The encoded protein is CSVGTDLTGELFF.

The genes are TRBV29-1 and TRBJ2-5; 9 positions match TRBD2. The ends lost 3 bases at V and 5 bases at J; junction bases unmatched: 16. This CDR3 comprises 17 residues. CDR1 SQVTM and CDR2 ANQGSEA come from the germline V gene. CDR3 protein: CSVEPFSAGGFSETQYF. CDR3 coding DNA: TGCAGCGTTGAGCCGTTCTCAGCGGGAGGATTCAGTGAGACCCAGTACTTC.

The chain combines TRBV7-6 with TRBJ2-7; TRBD2 agrees at 8 bases. Germline CDR1 SGHVS, CDR2 FNYEAQ. The junction had 7 bases not matched to a gene; V was cut back by 3 bases and J by 0 bases. This CDR3 contains 16 residues. This chain's CDR3 is CASSLLAGTSSYEQYF. The CDR3 nucleotides read TGTGCCAGCAGCTTGTTAGCGGGGACGAGCTCCTACGAGCAGTACTTC.

Points on this clonotype: One end of the junction varies from germline; a read error may be responsible. The genes are TRBV5-1 and TRBJ2-7; 11 nucleotides match TRBD2. The germline V gene has CDR1 SGHRS and CDR2 YFSETQ. The CDR3 consists of 13 residues. The CDR3 loop reads CASSFGTSGEQYF. DNA for the CDR3: TGTGCCAGCAGCTTCGGGACTAGCGGCGAGCAGTACTTC.